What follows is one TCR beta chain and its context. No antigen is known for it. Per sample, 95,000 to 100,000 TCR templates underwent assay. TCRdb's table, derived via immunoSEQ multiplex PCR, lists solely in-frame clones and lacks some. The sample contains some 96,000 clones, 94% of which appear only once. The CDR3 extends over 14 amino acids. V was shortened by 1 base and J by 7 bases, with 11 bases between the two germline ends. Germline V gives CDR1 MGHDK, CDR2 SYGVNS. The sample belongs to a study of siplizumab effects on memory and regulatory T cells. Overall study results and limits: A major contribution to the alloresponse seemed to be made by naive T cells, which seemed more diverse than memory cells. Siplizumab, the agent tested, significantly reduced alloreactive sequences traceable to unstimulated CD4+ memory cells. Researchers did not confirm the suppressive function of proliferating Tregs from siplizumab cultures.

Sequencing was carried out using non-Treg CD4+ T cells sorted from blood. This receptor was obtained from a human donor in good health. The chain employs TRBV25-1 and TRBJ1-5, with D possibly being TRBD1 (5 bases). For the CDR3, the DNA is TGTGCCAGCAGTGAATTCGGCGAGGGGCAGCCCCAGCATTTT. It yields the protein CASSEFGEGQPQHF. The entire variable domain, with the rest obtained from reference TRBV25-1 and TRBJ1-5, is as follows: EADIYQTPRYLVIGTGKKITLECSQTMGHDKMYWYQQDPGMELHLIHYSYGVNSTEKGDLSSESTVSRIRTEHFPLTLESARPSHTSQYLCASSEFGEGQPQHFGDGTRLSIL.